This TCR beta chain was sequenced in a study of blood T cell repertoires in COVID-19. As for the study in general: Both acute and convalescent COVID-19 samples were obtained from the United States, Italy and Spain. T cells, B-cell-depleted T cells, or PBMCs provided the cDNA or gDNA that served as material.

This table comes from immunoSEQ multiplex PCR, and its TCRdb copy is limited to in-frame clones, with some not included. The table lists around 130,000 clones, roughly 90% of them singletons, with 3.5% to 5.5% in the top ten. Germline V gene data show CDR1 as MGHRA and CDR2 as YSYEKL. The CDR3 extends over 14 amino acids. Trimming took 5 bases from V and 3 from J, leaving 14 bases between them. The origin of this receptor is a man in his sixties with COVID-19, enrolled during active disease. The chain recombines TRBV4-1 with TRBJ2-7; D might be TRBD1 (6 bases). The source material was peripheral blood. The CDR3 here is CASSYPGQHYEQYF. The CDR3 bases are TGCGCCAGCAGCTACCCCGGACAGCACTACGAGCAGTACTTC.